The clone carrying this T cell receptor beta chain was seen more than once but under ten times. TCRdb redid the calling of the 5' RACE reads with MiXCR, one entry per CDR3 protein. The data hold 640,000 or so distinct CDR3 sequences, with 6.1% observed a single time. This record comes from a study of identical twins. Trimming took off 4 bases at V and 4 bases at J, with 20 bases between the two ends. CDR3 length: 17 residues. Germline lookup yields CDR1 KGHSH and CDR2 LQKENI. J is TRBJ2-1 and V is TRBV18, with D perhaps TRBD1 or TRBD2 (6 bases each). Sequencing was done on a sample of naive T cells sorted from blood. The receptor comes from a man younger than 35 in good health. The CDR3 loop is CASSRDLRRGVYNEQFF. The CDR3 DNA sequence: TGTGCCAGCTCACGGGACCTACGTAGGGGGGTTTACAATGAGCAGTTCTTC.